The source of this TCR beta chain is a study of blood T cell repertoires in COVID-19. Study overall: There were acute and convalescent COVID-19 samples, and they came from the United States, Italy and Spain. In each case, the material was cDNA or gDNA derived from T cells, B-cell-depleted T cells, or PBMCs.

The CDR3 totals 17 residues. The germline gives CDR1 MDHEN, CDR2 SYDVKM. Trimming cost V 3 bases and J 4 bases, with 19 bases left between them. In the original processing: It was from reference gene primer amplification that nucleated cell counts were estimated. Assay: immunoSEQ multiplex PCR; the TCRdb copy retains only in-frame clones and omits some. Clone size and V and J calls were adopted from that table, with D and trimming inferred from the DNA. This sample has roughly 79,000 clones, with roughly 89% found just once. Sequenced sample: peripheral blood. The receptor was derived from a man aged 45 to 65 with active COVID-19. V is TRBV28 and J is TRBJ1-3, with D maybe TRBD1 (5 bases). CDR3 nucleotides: TGTGCCAGCAGTTTTAACAGGCCGACAAGGAAGGGAAACACCATATATTTT. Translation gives CASSFNRPTRKGNTIYF.